These T cell receptor beta chains were read from a single sample in a study of cytomegalovirus exposure and HLA in healthy donors. Assay used: immunoSEQ multiplex PCR; TCRdb lists only in-frame clones, some missing. Of 200,000 to 250,000 clones listed, approximately 83% were seen once; the top ten hold about 14%. Sequenced sample: PBMCs. The source of these receptors is a woman in her twenties or thirties in good health and CMV-seropositive. Both conserved end residues are part of each CDR3. The D gene is left open where the match is weak. Some rows have no size entry. The others give once, few or many, or a class for an expanded clone.

abundance	v_gene	d_gene	j_gene	len	CDR3aa	CDR3nt
-	TRBV4-1	-	TRBJ2-7	14	CASSQVRGPYEQYF	TGCGCCAGCAGCCAAGTTCGGGGGCCCTACGAGCAGTACTTC
-	TRBV18	TRBD2	TRBJ2-1	15	CASSPLAGGDDEQFF	TGTGCCAGCTCACCTTTAGCGGGAGGGGATGATGAGCAGTTCTTC
-	TRBV4-1	TRBD1	TRBJ2-3	16	CASSQQFRGPTDTQYF	TGCGCCAGCAGCCAACAGTTCAGGGGGCCCACAGATACGCAGTATTTT
-	TRBV25-1	-	TRBJ1-2	14	CASSEEGISYGYTF	TGTGCCAGCAGTGAAGAGGGAATTTCCTATGGCTACACCTTC
-	TRBV12-5	TRBD1	TRBJ2-5	15	CASDKGTGIQETQYF	TGTGCTAGTGATAAAGGGACAGGGATCCAAGAGACCCAGTACTTC
once	TRBV13	-	TRBJ2-3	15	CASTQLGASRDTQYF	TGTGCCAGCACCCAACTTGGGGCTAGCCGGGATACGCAGTATTTT
-	TRBV27	TRBD2	TRBJ2-3	18	CASVKPGLAGLSTDTQYF	TGTGCCAGCGTCAAACCGGGACTAGCGGGCCTTAGCACAGATACGCAGTATTTT
-	TRBV27	-	TRBJ2-2	16	CASSFPLGAYTGELFF	TGTGCCAGCAGTTTCCCTCTTGGGGCCTACACCGGGGAGCTGTTTTTT
-	TRBV7-3	-	TRBJ2-1	13	CASSSIGGSEQFF	TGTGCCAGCAGCTCAATTGGGGGTTCGGAGCAGTTCTTC
-	TRBV15	TRBD2	TRBJ2-1	15	CATSRGSGGGSEQFF	TGTGCCACCAGCAGAGGTAGCGGGGGAGGTAGTGAGCAGTTCTTC
-	TRBV18	-	TRBJ2-2	13	CASSRQSTGELFF	TGTGCCAGCTCACGACAGAGCACCGGGGAGCTGTTTTTT
-	TRBV27	TRBD1	TRBJ2-6	13	CASSITGGNVLTF	TGTGCCAGCAGTATTACAGGGGGCAACGTCCTGACTTTC
-	TRBV6-6	TRBD1	TRBJ1-1	14	CASKPQGANTEAFF	TGTGCCAGCAAGCCGCAGGGGGCGAACACTGAAGCTTTCTTT
once	TRBV5-6	-	TRBJ2-1	15	CASSLGRGAPDKQFF	TGTGCCAGCAGCTTGGGGAGGGGGGCCCCTGATAAGCAGTTCTTC